This is a list of T cell receptor beta chains from one sample in a study of shared clonotypes between healthy human individuals. Here immunoSEQ multiplex PCR was the method, and the copy in TCRdb shows in-frame clones only, minus some. The sample consists of roughly 600,000 clones, roughly 98% of them appearing once. Material: naive CD8+ T cells sorted from blood. These receptors were obtained from a man aged 30-40 years in good health. CDR3s leave out the opening cysteine and the closing phenylalanine or tryptophan. The D gene is left open where the match is weak.

v_gene	len	j_gene	d_gene	CDR3aa
TRBV11-2	13	TRBJ2-1	TRBD2	ASSEGLAGYNEQF
TRBV16	12	TRBJ1-1	-	ASSQSPRNTEAF
TRBV4-3	13	TRBJ2-2	TRBD1	ASSQEHRGTGELF
TRBV5-1	11	TRBJ2-7	-	ASSSPDSYEQY
TRBV27	13	TRBJ2-3	TRBD2	ASSWPGREADTQY
TRBV7-6	13	TRBJ2-7	-	ASSLAWGESYEQY
TRBV27	12	TRBJ2-1	TRBD2	ASTPLAGRDEQF
TRBV29-1	11	TRBJ2-1	-	SGRPPGYLEQF
TRBV10-1	13	TRBJ2-6	-	ASSSGISGANVLT
TRBV25-1	10	TRBJ2-7	-	ASSGTHYEQY
TRBV7-9	12	TRBJ2-7	-	ASSSGQGPYEQY
TRBV14	13	TRBJ2-3	-	ASSPIRGAADTQY
TRBV27	12	TRBJ2-5	-	ASSFGPPQETQY
TRBV29-1	11	TRBJ2-4	TRBD2	SVGTSGRTIQY
TRBV11-2	11	TRBJ2-7	-	ASSLGTSYEQY
TRBV6-5	13	TRBJ2-3	TRBD2	ASSLLAGASDTQY
TRBV19	9	TRBJ1-1	-	ASSLSTEAF
TRBV29-1	12	TRBJ2-7	-	SVGGFGTWDEQY
TRBV18	14	TRBJ2-3	TRBD2	ASSPRTSGSTDTQY
TRBV28	11	TRBJ2-2	-	ASSSREEGELF
TRBV4-1	13	TRBJ1-5	TRBD1	ASSQAGQGGQPQH
TRBV7-9	14	TRBJ2-7	TRBD2	ASTSGLAGGPDEQY
TRBV5-4	14	TRBJ2-7	TRBD1	ASSSLGQGSSYEQY
TRBV11-3	13	TRBJ2-1	TRBD2	ASSSTSGRINEQF
TRBV5-4	12	TRBJ2-2	TRBD2	ASSLGAGAGELF
TRBV27	12	TRBJ1-1	TRBD1	ASSLSTGGTEAF
TRBV7-6	15	TRBJ2-2	-	ASSDEDGFGNTGELF
TRBV29-1	10	TRBJ2-1	TRBD1	SVWQGANEQF
TRBV4-3	11	TRBJ2-7	-	ASSQDLDYEQY
TRBV15	14	TRBJ2-3	TRBD2	ATSRGASGVADTQY
TRBV4-2	13	TRBJ2-1	TRBD1	ASSPGQGGKYEQF
TRBV7-5	12	TRBJ2-1	-	ARSLSGTYNEQF
TRBV6-1	12	TRBJ2-7	-	ASSEWQGSGEQY
TRBV27	14	TRBJ2-1	TRBD2	ASSSIIAGVGDEQF
TRBV18	12	TRBJ2-7	TRBD1	ASSPETGSYEQY
TRBV12-5	10	TRBJ2-1	-	ARNPTGNEQF
TRBV9	11	TRBJ1-1	TRBD1	ASGGTVNTEAF
TRBV18	14	TRBJ2-7	TRBD1	ASSLGATGYAYEQY
TRBV29-1	10	TRBJ2-7	-	SVEEYGGEQY
TRBV6-5	11	TRBJ2-7	-	ASSVREKGEQY
TRBV15	9	TRBJ2-7	-	ATGGINEQY
TRBV7-6	15	TRBJ2-6	-	ASSAEISQSRANVLT
TRBV11-2	10	TRBJ2-1	-	ASSLDGSGGF
TRBV7-9	12	TRBJ2-2	TRBD2	ASSFSGRAGELF
TRBV10-1	12	TRBJ2-1	-	ASSNRDSNNEQF
TRBV5-5	15	TRBJ1-1	TRBD1	ASSLGDREWYVTEAF
TRBV11-2	12	TRBJ2-2	-	ARGREVTTGELF
TRBV6-6	11	TRBJ1-2	-	ASTWSSNYGYT
TRBV29-1	10	TRBJ1-5	-	SVARDNQPQH
TRBV11-2	14	TRBJ1-3	-	ASSLDPGDSGNTIY
TRBV27	10	TRBJ2-3	-	ASTHPGDTQY
TRBV5-8	9	TRBJ2-7	TRBD1	ASSLVQGDY
TRBV11-3	15	TRBJ2-1	TRBD2	ASSPAGGTSGYNEQF
TRBV2	12	TRBJ2-5	-	ASSEEEGRETQY
TRBV7-9	12	TRBJ2-5	TRBD2	ASSGTSAQETQY
TRBV19	11	TRBJ1-2	-	ASSPGTPYGYT